This T cell receptor beta chain was recovered during a study of graft-versus-host responses after intestinal transplantation. This clone was found once. Antigen specificity is unknown. CDR3 size: 19 residues. Germline lookup yields CDR1 LGHNA and CDR2 YNFKEQ. The V gene end was trimmed by 5 bases and the J gene end by 1 base; junction bases not matched to a gene: 17. Study-level points and caveats: Association was observed between peak circulating GvH clone levels and early post-transplant HvG declines.

The method was immunoSEQ multiplex PCR; TCRdb's version includes in-frame clones alone and lacks a portion of them. In the table there are 80,000 to 100,000 clones, roughly four fifths of which are singletons. The source was unstimulated CD8+ T cells sorted from spleen or lymph node cells, collected before intestinal transplant. The rearrangement joins TRBV4-2 to TRBJ2-4, with 7 nucleotides matching TRBD2. This clonotype was sampled from a human donor who received an intestinal transplant. The CDR3 reads CASSIQPVGRESAKNIQYF. The CDR3 DNA reads as TGTGCCAGCAGCATACAACCGGTTGGGCGGGAGTCCGCCAAAAACATTCAGTACTTC.